This TCR beta chain appears in the sequencing data of a study of T-cell memory formation after mild COVID-19. Constant-segment primers and 5'RACE yielded cDNA libraries for TCR alpha and TCR beta, each carrying sample barcodes and UMIs. From the 5' RACE reads, TCRdb called clonotypes with MiXCR, one entry per CDR3 protein. Here the sample spans about 360,000 distinct CDR3 sequences, about an eighth being singletons. There are a few counts of this clonotype. Its matching antigen is unknown. The V and J ends lost 0 bases and 4 bases respectively, with 14 bases between them. The CDR3 length is 16 residues. Germline CDR1 reads LGHNA; CDR2 reads YSLEER. General study results and limits: Largely, contracting CD4+ clones fell within CM and EM, and contracting CD8+ clones within EMRA.

Sequencing was carried out using PBMCs or a T cell subset sorted from them (not recorded which). The origin of this receptor is a man aged 18 to 30 who had mild COVID-19 (a few samples of this study predate the infection). Cell type and time point are not known. The chain uses TRBV4-3 and TRBJ2-3, with D hard to call. The chain's CDR3 is CASSQERRQGPDTQYF. The CDR3 DNA is TGCGCCAGCAGCCAAGAAAGGAGACAAGGCCCAGATACGCAGTATTTT.